This T cell receptor beta chain was recorded in a study of T cell changes during pregnancy in multiple sclerosis. Sequencing was performed with immunoSEQ multiplex PCR; in TCRdb, only in-frame clones are kept and a portion is missing. This table holds fewer than 90,000 clones, 94% found once. V was clipped by 3 bases and J by 3 bases; unmatched bases: 3. This CDR3 has 14 residues. Germline V gene lookup returns CDR1 LNHDA and CDR2 SQIVND (reference sequence). The chain couples TRBV19 to TRBJ1-1; 8 bases are shared with TRBD1. This receptor was obtained from a female donor with multiple sclerosis, enrolled in a pregnancy study. This specimen consisted of peripheral blood, obtained in the third trimester of pregnancy. The CDR3 DNA sequence: TGTGCCAGTAGTATGCCAGGGGGCCACACTGAAGCTTTCTTT. Translation gives CASSMPGGHTEAFF. Drawing the rest from reference TRBV19 and TRBJ1-1, the complete variable domain is DGGITQSPKYLFRKEGQNVTLSCEQNLNHDAMYWYRQDPGQGLRLIYYSQIVNDFQKGDIAEGYSVSREKKESFPLTVTSAQKNPTAFYLCASSMPGGHTEAFFGQGTRLTVV.